The rows below give T cell receptor beta chains drawn from one sample of a study of CD8+ T cells in alopecia areata. Data came from immunoSEQ multiplex PCR; TCRdb stores just in-frame clones and leaves some out. In the table there are about 23,000 clones, about 50% of which are singletons. Sequenced sample: NKG2D-high CD8+ T cells sorted from blood. These receptors all come from a human donor with alopecia areata. The CDR3 runs from the conserved cysteine through the conserved F or W. A D gene is named only where the DNA matches it firmly. Not every row has a clone size; where given, it reads once, few, many or a size class.

V	size	J	D	DNA	CDR3
TRBV27	NA	TRBJ1-1	NA	TGTGCCAGCAGTTTGGGGTACGACACTGAAGCTTTCTTT	CASSLGYDTEAFF
TRBV27	NA	TRBJ2-7	TRBD1	TGTGCCAGCAGTGTCCACCCCCGGGACAGGGTATACGAGCAGTACTTC	CASSVHPRDRVYEQYF
TRBV7-9	NA	TRBJ2-3	NA	TGTGCCAGCAGTCACCCAGGGGTCCCAGATACGCAGTATTTT	CASSHPGVPDTQYF
TRBV14	few	TRBJ2-1	NA	TGTGCCAGCAGCCAAGGGCTCCTCTACAATGAGCAGTTCTTC	CASSQGLLYNEQFF
TRBV7-9	NA	TRBJ1-4	NA	TGTGCCAGCAGCTTTACGGCCACTAATGAAAAACTGTTTTTT	CASSFTATNEKLFF
TRBV7-3	NA	TRBJ1-1	NA	TGTGCCAGCAGCTTAACGTCGGGGGGTTACACTGAAGCTTTCTTT	CASSLTSGGYTEAFF
TRBV7-2	NA	TRBJ2-1	NA	TGTGCCATCCTATACCGGTCCCCCCGAAGGAATGAGCAGTTCTTC	CAILYRSPRRNEQFF
TRBV19	few	TRBJ2-7	NA	TGTGCCAGTAGCTGGGACACAACTTACGAGCAGTACTTC	CASSWDTTYEQYF
TRBV4-2	NA	TRBJ1-2	NA	TGTGCCAGCAGCCAAGTTTGGCACTATGGCTACACCTTC	CASSQVWHYGYTF
TRBV28	NA	TRBJ2-7	NA	TGTGCCAGCAGTTTAGTAAATGAGCAGTACTTC	CASSLVNEQYF